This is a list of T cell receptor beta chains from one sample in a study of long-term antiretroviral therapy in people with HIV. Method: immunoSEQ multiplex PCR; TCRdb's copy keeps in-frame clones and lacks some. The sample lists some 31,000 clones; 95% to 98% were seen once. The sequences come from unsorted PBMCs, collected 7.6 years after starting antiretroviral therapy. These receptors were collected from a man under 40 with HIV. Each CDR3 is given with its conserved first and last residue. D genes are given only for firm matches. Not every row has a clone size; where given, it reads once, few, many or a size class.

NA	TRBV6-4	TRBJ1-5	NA	CASSEEVYSPQHF	TGTGCCAGCAGTGAAGAGGTATATAGTCCCCAGCATTTT
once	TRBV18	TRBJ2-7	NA	CASSPSDRRYEQYF	TGTGCCAGCTCACCAAGCGACAGGCGGTACGAGCAGTACTTC
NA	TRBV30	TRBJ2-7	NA	CAWSRGKADEQYF	TGTGCCTGGAGTAGAGGGAAGGCCGACGAGCAGTACTTC
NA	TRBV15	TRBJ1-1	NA	CATRKAGTGSTEAFF	TGTGCCACCAGAAAAGCCGGGACGGGGAGCACTGAAGCTTTCTTT
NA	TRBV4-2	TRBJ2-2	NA	CASSPTGTQTGELFF	TGTGCCAGCAGCCCTACCGGGACTCAAACCGGGGAGCTGTTTTTT
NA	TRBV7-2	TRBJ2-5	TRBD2	CASIIRRGETQYF	TGTGCCAGCATCATACGGCGGGGGGAGACCCAGTACTTC
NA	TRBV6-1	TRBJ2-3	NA	CASSEFTDTQYF	TGTGCCAGCAGTGAATTTACTGATACGCAGTATTTT
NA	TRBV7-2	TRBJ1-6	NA	CASSRGRINSPLHF	TGTGCCAGCAGCCGAGGACGGATCAATTCACCCCTCCACTTT
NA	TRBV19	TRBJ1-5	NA	CASSLQPGNQPQHF	TGTGCCAGTAGTTTACAGCCCGGCAATCAGCCCCAGCATTTT
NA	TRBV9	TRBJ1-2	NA	CASSVGAGRVGGYTF	TGTGCCAGCAGCGTAGGGGCGGGCAGGGTGGGCGGCTACACCTTC
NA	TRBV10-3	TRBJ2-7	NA	CAISGGGEGEQYF	TGTGCCATCTCGGGGGGCGGTGAAGGAGAGCAGTACTTC
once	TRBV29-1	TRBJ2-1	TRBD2	CSVGLAGLPDEQFF	TGCAGCGTTGGACTAGCGGGACTACCTGATGAGCAGTTCTTC
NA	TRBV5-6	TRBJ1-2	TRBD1	CASSTQDRGLVSYGYTF	TGTGCCAGCAGCACCCAGGACAGGGGGCTGGTTAGCTATGGCTACACCTTC
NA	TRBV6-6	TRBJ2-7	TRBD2	CASSATSVGSHEQYF	TGTGCCAGCAGCGCGACTAGCGTAGGGTCCCACGAGCAGTACTTC
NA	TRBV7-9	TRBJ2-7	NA	CASSPPRPDGQNTEQYF	TGTGCCAGCAGCCCCCCTCGCCCGGACGGACAAAATACCGAGCAGTACTTC
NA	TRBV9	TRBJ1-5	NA	CASSATGDSNQPQHF	TGTGCCAGCAGCGCGACAGGTGATAGCAATCAGCCCCAGCATTTT
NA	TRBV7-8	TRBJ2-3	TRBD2	CASSLPGGITDTQYF	TGTGCCAGCAGCTTACCGGGGGGAATCACAGATACGCAGTATTTT
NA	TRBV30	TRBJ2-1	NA	CAWSHGDEQFF	TGTGCCTGGAGTCACGGGGATGAGCAGTTCTTC
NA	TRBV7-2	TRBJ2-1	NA	CASSLSSDYNEQFF	TGTGCCAGCAGCTTGTCTAGCGATTACAATGAGCAGTTCTTC
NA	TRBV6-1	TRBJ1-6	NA	CASLEAWNSPLHF	TGTGCCAGCCTGGAGGCGTGGAATTCACCCCTCCACTTT
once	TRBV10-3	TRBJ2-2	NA	CAIRPGRDTGELFF	TGTGCCATCAGGCCGGGCCGGGACACCGGGGAGCTGTTTTTT